One sample yielded the 24 T cell receptor beta chains listed below, sequenced in a study of cytomegalovirus exposure and HLA in healthy donors. PCR was performed using 60 Vbeta and 13 Jbeta primers. Produced via immunoSEQ multiplex PCR; TCRdb's table is partial and in-frame only. In the table there are about 95,000 clones, under 90% of which are singletons. The sequencing input was PBMCs. The receptors originated from a woman between 70 and 85 years old in good health and CMV-seropositive.

The chain couples TRBV10-3 to TRBJ2-5, with TRBD2 as a possible D gene (6 bases). The DNA end is a closer match to TRBJ2-7, so the J assignment may be wrong. This CDR3 contains 15 residues. CDR1 ENHRY and CDR2 SYGVKD come from the germline V gene. The CDR3 DNA sequence: TGTGCCATCAGTGGCGGGGCAATATCGCTAGACGAGCAGTACTTC. Translation: CAISGGAISLDEQYF.

This chain connects TRBV4-3 to TRBJ2-7; 7 bases fit TRBD2. This CDR3 is built from 14 residues. Looked up from germline, CDR1 is LGHNA and CDR2 is YSLEER. Germline trimming cut 3 bases from V and 5 bases from J; bases unmatched to any gene: 7. The CDR3 here is CASSHGTKLHEQYF. CDR3 coding DNA: TGCGCCAGCAGCCATGGGACTAAATTACACGAGCAGTACTTC.

This sequence joins TRBV11-2 and TRBJ2-7; TRBD1 is a possible D gene (5 bases). Germline CDR1 is SGHAT and CDR2 is FQNNGV. This CDR3 spans 15 amino acids. V was cut by 2 bases and J by 0 bases, with 11 bases left in between. CDR3 DNA sequence: TGTGCCAGCAGCTTATCCACAGGTTTCTCCTACGAGCAGTACTTC. Its protein product is CASSLSTGFSYEQYF. Supplemented by reference TRBV11-2 and TRBJ2-7, the full variable domain reads EAGVAQSPRYKIIEKRQSVAFWCNPISGHATLYWYQQILGQGPKLLIQFQNNGVVDDSQLPKDRFSAERLKGVDSTLKIQPAKLEDSAVYLCASSLSTGFSYEQYFGPGTRLTVT.

J is TRBJ2-2 and V is TRBV28; 8 bases match TRBD2. CDR3 length: 15 amino acids. The junction had 4 bases not matched to a gene; V was cut back by 6 bases and J by 1 base. Per the germline V gene, CDR1 is MDHEN and CDR2 is SYDVKM. The CDR3 spells CASRLAGLNTGELFF. The CDR3 DNA reads as TGTGCCAGCAGATTAGCGGGGCTGAACACCGGGGAGCTGTTTTTT.

The chain uses TRBV7-2 and TRBJ1-4; 7 positions match TRBD1. The CDR3 consists of 15 residues. The germline gives CDR1 SGHTA, CDR2 FQGNSA. The junction had 2 bases not matched to a gene; V was cut back by 4 bases and J by 0 bases. In DNA form, the CDR3 reads TGTGCCAGCAGCTATAGGGGGCCAACTAATGAAAAACTGTTTTTT. It yields the protein CASSYRGPTNEKLFF.

This clone has just one count. This sequence joins TRBV5-4 and TRBJ2-3; D possibly corresponds to TRBD2 (5 bases). CDR1 SGHNT and CDR2 YYREEE come from the germline V gene (reference sequence). This CDR3 has 17 residues. Trimming removed 0 bases at V and 0 bases at J, with 14 bases between. In DNA form, the CDR3 reads TGTGCCAGCAGCTTGGAGTATGGAGGTAGGAGCACAGATACGCAGTATTTT. Its translation: CASSLEYGGRSTDTQYF.

This clone showed up just a few times. The chain is built from TRBV2 and TRBJ2-5; a possible D gene is TRBD2 (5 bases). Germline CDR1 is SNHLY and CDR2 is FYNNEI. The CDR3 is 13 residues long. V shed 5 bases and J shed 5 bases, with 12 bases lying between them. The CDR3 spells CASSPGIGETQYF. DNA of the CDR3: TGTGCCAGCAGTCCGGGGATCGGGGAGACCCAGTACTTC.

The chain joins TRBV7-3 to TRBJ2-2; weak D call: TRBD2 (6 bases). The CDR3 contains 14 residues. Germline V gives CDR1 SGHTA, CDR2 FQGTGA. V gave up 1 base and J gave up 5 bases, with 8 bases separating them. The CDR3, as DNA: TGTGCCAGCAGCTTAAGTGGGGGGACCGGGGAGCTGTTTTTT. It codes for CASSLSGGTGELFF.

The J gene is TRBJ1-1, the V gene TRBV5-1; D gene unclear. Between the trimmed V and J ends, which lost 1 base and 6 bases, there was a span of 13 bases. Germline CDR1 and CDR2: SGHRS and YFSETQ. The CDR3 runs to 14 residues. The CDR3 nucleotides are TGCGCCAGCAGCTTGATCCCGGGTAAGCCTGAAGCTTTCTTT. Protein product: CASSLIPGKPEAFF.

J is TRBJ2-3 and V is TRBV7-2; 9 bases are shared with TRBD1. V was clipped by 5 bases and J by 4 bases; unmatched bases: 4. Germline V lookup: CDR1 SGHTA, CDR2 FQGNSA. The CDR3 is 14 amino acids. CDR3 sequence reads: CASSQQGAADTQYF. The CDR3, as DNA: TGTGCCAGCAGCCAACAGGGGGCGGCAGATACGCAGTATTTT.

This clone came up once. J is TRBJ2-1 and V is TRBV11-2; D unresolved. CDR1 is SGHAT, CDR2 FQNNGV, per germline. CDR3 length: 11 amino acids. V dropped 3 bases and J dropped 8 bases, with 5 bases sitting between them. In nucleotides, the CDR3 is TGTGCCAGCAGCTTCATTGATGAGCAGTTCTTC. Its protein product is CASSFIDEQFF.

The rearrangement uses TRBV7-2 and TRBJ1-2; a possible D gene is TRBD1 (5 bases). Germline V gives CDR1 SGHTA, CDR2 FQGNSA. The CDR3 runs to 15 residues. Trimming stripped 1 base from V and 4 bases from J, with 13 bases between. Here the CDR3 DNA reads TGTGCCAGCAGCTTAGGCGCAGGGCAGACCTATGGCTACACCTTC. Translating it yields CASSLGAGQTYGYTF.

In this sample, this clone turned up once. The V gene is TRBV4-3, the J gene TRBJ2-2; 8 nucleotides agree with TRBD1. V shed 1 base, J shed 4 bases, and the junction held 2 bases outside the gene matches. Germline-derived CDR1 and CDR2 are LGHNA and YSLEER. CDR3 length: 15 residues. Here the CDR3 reads CASSQGQGSTGELFF. As DNA, the CDR3 is TGCGCCAGCAGCCAAGGACAGGGGTCCACCGGGGAGCTGTTTTTT.

The chain carries TRBV7-6 and TRBJ1-1; D is possibly TRBD1 (5 bases). The CDR3 runs to 13 residues. CDR1 is SGHVS, CDR2 FNYEAQ, per germline. V was clipped by 7 bases and J by 5 bases, with 14 bases between them. The CDR3 protein is CASTPGRGTEAFF. DNA of the CDR3: TGTGCCAGCACCCCCGGGCGGGGGACTGAAGCTTTCTTT.

V usage is TRBV27 and J usage is TRBJ1-5; D is undetermined. The germline V gene encodes CDR1 MNHEY and CDR2 SMNVEV (reference sequence). The germline V and J ends were trimmed by 3 bases and 6 bases, with 12 bases remaining between them. This CDR3 comprises 14 residues. CDR3 nucleotide sequence: TGTGCCAGCAGTTTTGGGCAGAAAGGTCAGCCCCAGCATTTT. Residues: CASSFGQKGQPQHF.

This chain joins TRBV19 and TRBJ2-5; D is uncertain. V was clipped by 8 bases and J by 9 bases, with 16 bases between them. The CDR3 totals 12 residues. Germline CDR1 is LNHDA and CDR2 is SQIVND (reference sequence). CDR3 protein: CASGEPSEPQYF. The CDR3 nucleotides read TGTGCCAGTGGAGAACCGAGTGAACCCCAGTACTTC.

CDR3 region: CASSLVRGRVDTQYF. Here the CDR3 DNA reads TGTGCCAGCAGCTTGGTGAGGGGGAGGGTAGATACGCAGTATTTT. This chain uses TRBV5-4 with TRBJ2-3, with a weak D call TRBD2 (7 bases). V lost 0 bases, J lost 5 bases, and 13 bases lay in between. The germline CDR1 and CDR2 sequences are SGHNT and YYREEE (reference sequence). The CDR3 length is 15 residues.

This clone was seen a handful of times. This chain joins TRBV10-3 and TRBJ1-1; TRBD1 matches 7 bases. This CDR3 region has 13 residues. Losses at the gene ends were 10 bases for V and 2 bases for J; bases not matched to a gene: 7. Germline assignment: CDR1 ENHRY and CDR2 SYGVKD. The CDR3, as DNA: TGTGCCACCGAGACAGGGTCAAACACTGAAGCTTTCTTT. Translating gives CATETGSNTEAFF.

A note on this clone: The limits of the CDR3 on the DNA are not certain, so only TCRdb's listed CDR3 is given. The chain has TRBV5-1 and TRBJ2-7; the table calls TRBD2, which could not be checked here. The CDR3 length equals 13 residues, ends included. The germline CDR1 and CDR2 sequences are SGHRS and YFSETQ. CDR3 protein: CASSSGFSYEQYF.

The chain carries TRBV4-3 and TRBJ2-3, with D possibly matching TRBD2 (6 bases). CDR1 is LGHNA and CDR2 is YSLEER in the germline V gene. V dropped 4 bases and J dropped 2 bases, with 16 bases sitting between them. CDR3 length: 16 residues. The CDR3 sequence is CASSPRTTSLTDTQYF. The CDR3 nucleotides are TGCGCCAGCAGCCCTAGGACTACCTCACTCACAGATACGCAGTATTTT.

The chain carries TRBV10-3 and TRBJ1-5; the match to TRBD1 covers 7 bases. The CDR3 is made up of 16 amino acids. The V gene's germline CDR1 is ENHRY and CDR2 SYGVKD. With V trimmed by 0 bases and J by 7 bases, 9 bases remained unmatched. CDR3 nucleotide sequence: TGTGCCATCAGTGAGTCGACGGGCAGGGGGAGGCAGCCCCAGCATTTT. Protein: CAISESTGRGRQPQHF.

This clone was counted a few times. The J gene is TRBJ1-1, the V gene TRBV28; no firm D call. CDR3 length: 12 residues. CDR1 and CDR2 from the germline V gene are MDHEN and SYDVKM. V lost 6 bases and J lost 5, with 10 bases in between. The CDR3 DNA reads as TGTGCCAGCAGCTCCCAGAGGACTGAAGCTTTCTTT. It yields the protein CASSSQRTEAFF. Full variable domain (remainder filled in from reference TRBV28 and TRBJ1-1): DVKVTQSSRYLVKRTGEKVFLECVQDMDHENMFWYRQDPGLGLRLIYFSYDVKMKEKGDIPEGYSVSREKKERFSLILESASTNQTSMYLCASSSQRTEAFFGQGTRLTVV.

The chain recombines TRBV11-2 with TRBJ1-3; 8 bases agree with TRBD1. CDR1 and CDR2 (germline): SGHAT, FQNNGV. The CDR3 totals 14 residues. J lost 8 bases, V lost 1 base, and 4 bases had no gene match. CDR3 coding DNA: TGTGCCAGCAGCTTAGCAGGGGGCCCCTACACCATATATTTT. Its protein is CASSLAGGPYTIYF.

The rearrangement uses TRBV11-3 and TRBJ1-1; 11 positions agree with TRBD1. The CDR3 covers 16 residues. V lost 5 bases to trimming and J lost 0 bases; unmatched junction nucleotides: 5. Germline assignment: CDR1 SGHNT and CDR2 YENEEA. The CDR3 bases are TGTGCCAGCAGCCAAGGACAGGGGGCTATGAACACTGAAGCTTTCTTT. It specifies CASSQGQGAMNTEAFF.